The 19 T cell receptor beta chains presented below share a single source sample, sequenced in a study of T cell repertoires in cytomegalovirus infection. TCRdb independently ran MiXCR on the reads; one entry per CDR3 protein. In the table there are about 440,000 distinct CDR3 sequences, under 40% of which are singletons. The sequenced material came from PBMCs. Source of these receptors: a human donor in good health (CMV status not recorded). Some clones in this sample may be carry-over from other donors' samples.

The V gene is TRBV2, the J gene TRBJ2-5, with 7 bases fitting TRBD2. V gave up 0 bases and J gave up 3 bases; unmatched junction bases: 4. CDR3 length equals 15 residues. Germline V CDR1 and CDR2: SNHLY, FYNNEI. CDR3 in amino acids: CASSEARGNEETQYF. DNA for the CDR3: TGTGCCAGCAGTGAAGCGCGGGGGAACGAAGAGACCCAGTACTTC.

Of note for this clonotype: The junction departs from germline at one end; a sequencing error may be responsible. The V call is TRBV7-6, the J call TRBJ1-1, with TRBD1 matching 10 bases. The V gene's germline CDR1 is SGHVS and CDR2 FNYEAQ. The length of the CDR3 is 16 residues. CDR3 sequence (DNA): TGTGCCAGCAGCCCGAGAAGGGACAGGGGTTGGACTGACGCTTTCTTT. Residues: CASSPRRDRGWTDAFF.

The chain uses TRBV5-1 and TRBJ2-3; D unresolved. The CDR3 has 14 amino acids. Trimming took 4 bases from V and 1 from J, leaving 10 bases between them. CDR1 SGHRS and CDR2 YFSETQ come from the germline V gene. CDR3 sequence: CASSPLEGTDTQYF. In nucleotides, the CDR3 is TGCGCCAGCAGCCCCCTTGAGGGCACAGATACGCAGTATTTT.

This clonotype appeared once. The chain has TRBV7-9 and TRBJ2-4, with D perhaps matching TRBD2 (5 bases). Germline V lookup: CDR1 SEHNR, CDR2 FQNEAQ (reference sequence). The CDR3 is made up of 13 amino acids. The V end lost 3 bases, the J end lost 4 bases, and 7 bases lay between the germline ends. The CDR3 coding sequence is TGTGCCAGCAGCTTCCGGGAAAAAAACATTCAGTACTTC. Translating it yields CASSFREKNIQYF.

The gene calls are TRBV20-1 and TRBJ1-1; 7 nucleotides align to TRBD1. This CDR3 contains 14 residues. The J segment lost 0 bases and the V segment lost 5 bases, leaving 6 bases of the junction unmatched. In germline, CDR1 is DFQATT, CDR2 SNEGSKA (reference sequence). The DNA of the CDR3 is TGCAGTGCTGTTCGGGACAGCTTGAACACTGAAGCTTTCTTT. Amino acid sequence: CSAVRDSLNTEAFF.

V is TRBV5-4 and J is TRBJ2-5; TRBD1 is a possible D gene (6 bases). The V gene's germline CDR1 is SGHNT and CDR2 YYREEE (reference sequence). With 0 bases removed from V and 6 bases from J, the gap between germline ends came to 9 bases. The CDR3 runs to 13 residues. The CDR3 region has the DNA TGTGCCAGCAGCTTGGGACAGGTAAAGACCCAGTACTTC. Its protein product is CASSLGQVKTQYF.

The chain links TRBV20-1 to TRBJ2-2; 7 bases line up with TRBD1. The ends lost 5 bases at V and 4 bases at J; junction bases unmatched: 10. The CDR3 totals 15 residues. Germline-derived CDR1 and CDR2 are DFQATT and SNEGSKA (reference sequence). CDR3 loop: CSARDSSSRTGELFF. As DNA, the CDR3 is TGCAGTGCTCGGGACAGTTCGTCCCGCACCGGGGAGCTGTTTTTT.

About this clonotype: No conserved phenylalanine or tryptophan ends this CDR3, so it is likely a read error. CDR3 DNA sequence: TGTGCCACCAGCGGATATACAACAGGGGGCTTGAACTATGGCTACACCTTA. Protein: CATSGYTTGGLNYGYTL. The V gene is TRBV24-1, the J gene TRBJ1-2; TRBD1 matches 9 bases. V was pared by 7 bases and J by 2 bases, with 13 bases of the junction left unmatched. Looked up from germline, CDR1 is KGHDR and CDR2 is SFDVKD. The CDR3 is 17 amino acids.

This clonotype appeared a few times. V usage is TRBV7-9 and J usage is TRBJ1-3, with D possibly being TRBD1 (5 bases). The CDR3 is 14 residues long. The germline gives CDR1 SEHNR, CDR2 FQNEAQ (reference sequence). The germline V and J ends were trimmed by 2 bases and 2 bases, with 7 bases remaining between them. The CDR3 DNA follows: TGTGCCAGCAGCTTACTAGGGGCTGGAAACACCATATATTTT. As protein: CASSLLGAGNTIYF.

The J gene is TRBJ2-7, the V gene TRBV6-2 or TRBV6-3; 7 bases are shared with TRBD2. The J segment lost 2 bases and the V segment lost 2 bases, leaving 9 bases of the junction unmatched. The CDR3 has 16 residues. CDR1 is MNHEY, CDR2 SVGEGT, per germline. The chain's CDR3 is CASSYTGGLPTYEQYF. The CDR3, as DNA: TGTGCCAGCAGTTACACCGGGGGACTACCTACCTACGAGCAGTACTTC.

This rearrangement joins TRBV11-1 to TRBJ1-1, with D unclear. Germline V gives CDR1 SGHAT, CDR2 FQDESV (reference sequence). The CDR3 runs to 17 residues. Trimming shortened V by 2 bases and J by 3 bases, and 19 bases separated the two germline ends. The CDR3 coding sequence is TGTGCCAGCAGCTTACACATTTTGTCCGACTCAGACACTGAAGCTTTCTTT. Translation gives CASSLHILSDSDTEAFF.

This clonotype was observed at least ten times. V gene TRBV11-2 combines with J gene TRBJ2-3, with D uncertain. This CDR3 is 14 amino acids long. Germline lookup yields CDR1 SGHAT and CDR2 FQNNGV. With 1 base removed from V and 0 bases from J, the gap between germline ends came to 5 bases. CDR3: CASSLALSTDTQYF. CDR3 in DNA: TGTGCCAGCAGCTTAGCCCTCAGCACAGATACGCAGTATTTT.

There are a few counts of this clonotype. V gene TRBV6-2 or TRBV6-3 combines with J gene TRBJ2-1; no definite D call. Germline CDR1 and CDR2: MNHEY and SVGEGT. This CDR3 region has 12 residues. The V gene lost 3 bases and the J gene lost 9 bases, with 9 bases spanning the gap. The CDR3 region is CASSYSVTEQFF. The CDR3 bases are TGTGCCAGCAGTTATTCTGTGACTGAGCAGTTCTTC.

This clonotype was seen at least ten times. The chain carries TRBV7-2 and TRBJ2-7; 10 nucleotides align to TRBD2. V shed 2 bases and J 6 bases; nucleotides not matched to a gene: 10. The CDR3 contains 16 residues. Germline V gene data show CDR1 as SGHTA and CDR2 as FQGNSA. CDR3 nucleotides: TGTGCCAGCAGCTTAATTTACCGGGCTAGCGGGGGCGAGCAGTACTTC. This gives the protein CASSLIYRASGGEQYF.

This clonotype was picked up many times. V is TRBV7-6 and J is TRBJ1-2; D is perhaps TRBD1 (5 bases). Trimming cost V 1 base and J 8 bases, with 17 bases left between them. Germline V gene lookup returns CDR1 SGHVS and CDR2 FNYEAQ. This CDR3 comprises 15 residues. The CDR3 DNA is TGTGCCAGCAGCTTAGATGGGACTTTTACTCGCGGCTACACCTTC. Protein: CASSLDGTFTRGYTF. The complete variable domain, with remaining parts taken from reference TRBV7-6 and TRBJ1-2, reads GAGVSQSPRYKVTKRGQDVALRCDPISGHVSLYWYRQALGQGPEFLTYFNYEAQQDKSGLPNDRFSAERPEGSISTLTIQRTEQRDSAMYRCASSLDGTFTRGYTFGSGTRLTVV.

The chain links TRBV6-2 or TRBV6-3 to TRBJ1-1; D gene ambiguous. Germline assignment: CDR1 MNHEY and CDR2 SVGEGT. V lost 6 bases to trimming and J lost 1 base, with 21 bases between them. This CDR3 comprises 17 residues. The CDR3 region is CASSDFFQAPKNTEAFF. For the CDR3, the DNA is TGTGCCAGCAGCGACTTTTTTCAGGCACCTAAGAACACTGAAGCTTTCTTT.

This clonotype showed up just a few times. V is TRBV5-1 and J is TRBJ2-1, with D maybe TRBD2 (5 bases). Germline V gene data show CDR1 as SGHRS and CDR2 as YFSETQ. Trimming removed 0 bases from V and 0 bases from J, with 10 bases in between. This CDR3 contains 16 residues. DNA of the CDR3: TGCGCCAGCAGCTTGGTACCGGGGAGCTCCTACAATGAGCAGTTCTTC. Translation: CASSLVPGSSYNEQFF.

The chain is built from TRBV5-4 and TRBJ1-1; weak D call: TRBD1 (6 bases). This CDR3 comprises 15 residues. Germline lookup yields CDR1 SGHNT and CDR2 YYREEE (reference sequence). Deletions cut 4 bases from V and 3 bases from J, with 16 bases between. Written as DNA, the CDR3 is TGTGCCAGCAGCGGGCGTACAGGGTCTTACACTGAAGCTTTCTTT. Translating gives CASSGRTGSYTEAFF.

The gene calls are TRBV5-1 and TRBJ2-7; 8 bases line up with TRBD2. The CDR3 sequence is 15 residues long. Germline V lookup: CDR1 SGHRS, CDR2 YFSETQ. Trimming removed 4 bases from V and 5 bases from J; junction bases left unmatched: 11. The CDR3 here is CASSSQRGREDEQYF. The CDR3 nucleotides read TGCGCCAGCAGCAGCCAGCGGGGGAGGGAGGACGAGCAGTACTTC.